Listed below are T cell receptor beta chains from one sample, sequenced in a study of CD8 T cells in Susac syndrome. TCRdb re-derived calls from the immunoSEQ multiplex PCR reads in MiXCR, one entry per CDR3 protein. The repertoire holds roughly 130,000 distinct CDR3 sequences, with 90% to 95% as singletons. Sequencing used CD4+ T cells from PBMCs. Every receptor here comes from a human donor in good health. CDR3s include the opening cysteine and the closing phenylalanine or tryptophan. Fields, in order: V gene, J gene, D gene, clone size, CDR3 DNA, CDR3 protein. D genes are given only for firm matches. Not all rows give a size; the values are once, few, many and, for expanded clones, a class.

v_call: TRBV5-1; j_call: TRBJ2-7; d_call: TRBD1; clone_size: -; cdr3_nt: TGCGCCAGCAGCCCTCAGGGGGACACTAACTACGAGCAGTACTTC; cdr3_aa: CASSPQGDTNYEQYF
v_call: TRBV7-9; j_call: TRBJ2-5; d_call: -; clone_size: -; cdr3_nt: TGTGCCAGCAGCTTAGGGTTGGACAGAGGAAGGGAGACCCAGTACTTC; cdr3_aa: CASSLGLDRGRETQYF
v_call: TRBV28; j_call: TRBJ2-3; d_call: TRBD2; clone_size: once; cdr3_nt: TGTGCCAGCAGTTCGGCGGGGGTACGGGTTGGGCAGTATTTT; cdr3_aa: CASSSAGVRVGQYF
v_call: TRBV7-2; j_call: TRBJ1-1; d_call: TRBD1; clone_size: once; cdr3_nt: TGTGCCAGCAGCCGACTCCGGGGACAGACTGAAGCTTTCTTT; cdr3_aa: CASSRLRGQTEAFF
v_call: TRBV30; j_call: TRBJ1-4; d_call: TRBD1; clone_size: -; cdr3_nt: TGTGCCTGGTCCCCGGGACAGGGGTATGAAAAACTGTTTTTT; cdr3_aa: CAWSPGQGYEKLFF
v_call: TRBV6-6; j_call: TRBJ2-5; d_call: TRBD2; clone_size: -; cdr3_nt: TGTGCCAGCAGTCCACAGGGGCGGGGGGGTACCGAGACCCAGTACTTC; cdr3_aa: CASSPQGRGGTETQYF
v_call: TRBV23-1; j_call: TRBJ2-7; d_call: -; clone_size: once; cdr3_nt: TGCGCCAGCGACGTGGGGGGGGCGAACTACGAGCAGTACTTC; cdr3_aa: CASDVGGANYEQYF
v_call: TRBV2; j_call: TRBJ2-2; d_call: -; clone_size: -; cdr3_nt: TGTGCCAGCAGTTGGGGCCGACCCGGGGAGCTGTTTTTT; cdr3_aa: CASSWGRPGELFF
v_call: TRBV7-2; j_call: TRBJ2-4; d_call: -; clone_size: -; cdr3_nt: TGTGCCAGCAACCCTCTTTTGGAGGGCATCCAGTACTTC; cdr3_aa: CASNPLLEGIQYF
v_call: TRBV5-1; j_call: TRBJ2-5; d_call: -; clone_size: -; cdr3_nt: TGCGCCAGCAACAAACCCGGGGAACAAGAGACCCAGTACTTC; cdr3_aa: CASNKPGEQETQYF
v_call: TRBV19; j_call: TRBJ2-2; d_call: -; clone_size: -; cdr3_nt: TGTGCCAGTAGTAAGGGAGGAAACACCGGGGAGCTGTTTTTT; cdr3_aa: CASSKGGNTGELFF
v_call: TRBV12-3/TRBV12-4; j_call: TRBJ2-1; d_call: -; clone_size: -; cdr3_nt: TGTGCCAGCAGTTTGCAGGCGATAATGAACAATGAGCAGTTCTTC; cdr3_aa: CASSLQAIMNNEQFF
v_call: TRBV5-1; j_call: TRBJ2-5; d_call: TRBD2; clone_size: -; cdr3_nt: TGCGCCAGCAGCTTGGAGAGTAGCGGGTGGGAGACCCAGTACTTC; cdr3_aa: CASSLESSGWETQYF
v_call: TRBV5-4; j_call: TRBJ1-5; d_call: TRBD1; clone_size: -; cdr3_nt: TGTGCCAGCAGTCGACAGGGGGGCGAGCCCCAGCATTTT; cdr3_aa: CASSRQGGEPQHF
v_call: TRBV7-9; j_call: TRBJ1-3; d_call: -; clone_size: -; cdr3_nt: TGTGCCAGCAGCTTAGCAGGGGTCTCTGGAAACACCATATATTTT; cdr3_aa: CASSLAGVSGNTIYF
v_call: TRBV5-4; j_call: TRBJ2-1; d_call: -; clone_size: -; cdr3_nt: TGTGCCAGCAGCTTGATCGGGATCGGTGAGCAGTTCTTC; cdr3_aa: CASSLIGIGEQFF
v_call: TRBV9; j_call: TRBJ2-3; d_call: TRBD2; clone_size: -; cdr3_nt: TGTGCCAGCAGCGCCTACCTAGCGGGAGTCTCTGACGATACGCAGTATTTT; cdr3_aa: CASSAYLAGVSDDTQYF
v_call: TRBV20-1; j_call: TRBJ1-4; d_call: TRBD1; clone_size: -; cdr3_nt: TGCAGTGCTCCGGGACAGGCTAATGAAAAACTGTTTTTT; cdr3_aa: CSAPGQANEKLFF
v_call: TRBV10-3; j_call: TRBJ2-5; d_call: TRBD1; clone_size: -; cdr3_nt: TGTGCCATCAGTGAGCTCGAGACAGGGAGTGGAGAGACTCAGTACTTC; cdr3_aa: CAISELETGSGETQYF
v_call: TRBV5-1; j_call: TRBJ1-2; d_call: TRBD1; clone_size: once; cdr3_nt: TGCGCCAGCAGCTTGGCGGGACAGGGGTCGATCTATGGCTACACCTTC; cdr3_aa: CASSLAGQGSIYGYTF
v_call: TRBV20-1; j_call: TRBJ2-6; d_call: -; clone_size: -; cdr3_nt: TGCAGTGCTAGGGATGACAATTGGGACTCCTCTGGGGCCAACGTCCTGACTTTC; cdr3_aa: CSARDDNWDSSGANVLTF
v_call: TRBV7-8; j_call: TRBJ2-1; d_call: -; clone_size: -; cdr3_nt: TGTGCCAGCGGTAAGCTGGGGCCTTACAATGAGCAGTTCTTC; cdr3_aa: CASGKLGPYNEQFF